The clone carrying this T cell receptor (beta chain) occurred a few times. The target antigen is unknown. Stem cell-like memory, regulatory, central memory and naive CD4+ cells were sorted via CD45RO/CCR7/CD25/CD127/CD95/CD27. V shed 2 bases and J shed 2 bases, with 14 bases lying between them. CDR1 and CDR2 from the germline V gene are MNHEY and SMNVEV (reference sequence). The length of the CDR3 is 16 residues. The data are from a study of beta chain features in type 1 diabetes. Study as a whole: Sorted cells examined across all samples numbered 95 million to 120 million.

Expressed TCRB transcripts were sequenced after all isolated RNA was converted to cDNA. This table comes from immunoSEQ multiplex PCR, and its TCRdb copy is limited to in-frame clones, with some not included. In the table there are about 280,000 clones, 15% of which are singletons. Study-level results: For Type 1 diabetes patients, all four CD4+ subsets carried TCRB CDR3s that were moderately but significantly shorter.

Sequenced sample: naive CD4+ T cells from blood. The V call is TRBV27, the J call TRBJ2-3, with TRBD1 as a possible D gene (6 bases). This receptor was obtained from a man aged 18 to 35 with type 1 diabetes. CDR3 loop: CASSLKGTRDTDTQYF. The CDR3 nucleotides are TGTGCCAGCAGTTTAAAAGGGACACGGGACACAGATACGCAGTATTTT.